This T cell receptor beta chain comes out of a study of T cells in Graves' hyperthyroidism and ophthalmopathy. This clonotype occurred many times. The V and J ends lost 0 bases and 2 bases respectively, with 7 bases between them. Germline assignment: CDR1 KGHSH and CDR2 LQKENI. The CDR3 spans 14 residues. The investigators amplified TCR beta CDR3 regions from RNA transcripts. Researchers ran a first-round RT-PCR on the TCR CDR3 using the HTBI primer set. MiXCR, run by TCRdb on the multiplex PCR reads, gives a single entry per CDR3 protein. The sample shows about 560,000 distinct CDR3 sequences, over 15% of them seen only once.

The TCR sequence derives from a woman aged 18-29 years with Graves' hyperthyroidism. The specimen was blood. The chain employs TRBV18 and TRBJ2-5; D is perhaps TRBD2 (5 bases). The CDR3 nucleotides read TGTGCCAGCTCACCACCGTCGGGGCAAGAGACCCAGTACTTC. Residues: CASSPPSGQETQYF.